This section outlines one T cell receptor (beta chain) sequence together with its context. Its antigen is unidentified. The source of the sample is a study of T cells after yellow fever vaccination. It was through 5'RACE template switching that TCR cDNA was made, with a universal primer site and UMIs added. MiXCR was run by TCRdb on the 5' RACE reads, yielding one entry per CDR3 protein. The sample has approximately 550,000 distinct CDR3 sequences; roughly 13% are singletons. V was shortened by 4 bases and J by 7 bases, with 22 bases between the two germline ends. The germline V gene has CDR1 LGHNA and CDR2 YSLEER. The CDR3 spans 17 residues. The study, taken as a whole, reports: The study found a weaker secondary response that peaked faster, day 5 versus 15. The booster saw the reappearance of most primary-vaccination clones (roughly 96% CD4, around 90% CD8).

This receptor was obtained from a man in his thirties or forties who received the YFV17D yellow fever vaccine. Sequencing was performed on PBMCs, taken on the day of the yellow fever booster vaccination. The J gene is TRBJ1-4, the V gene TRBV4-3, with D tentatively TRBD1 (5 bases). The CDR3 DNA sequence: TGCGCCAGCAGCCGGGAGGGACGGTCTCCAAGAGGTGAAAAACTGTTTTTT. It codes for CASSREGRSPRGEKLFF.